These 16 T cell receptor beta chains were all obtained from the same sample, sequenced in a study of T cells in Graves' hyperthyroidism and ophthalmopathy. Amplification of TCR beta CDR3 regions was performed using RNA transcripts as template. HTBI primers were used for first-round RT-PCR of the TCR CDR3. TCRdb ran MiXCR on the multiplex PCR reads and lists one entry per CDR3 protein. The sample carries more than 500,000 distinct CDR3 sequences, over 12% recorded once. The sample taken for sequencing was blood. The receptors were gathered from a woman aged 35 to 49 with Graves' ophthalmopathy.

This clonotype was observed at least ten times. This chain links TRBV27 with TRBJ2-5, with 12 nucleotides matching TRBD2. V lost 6 bases to trimming and J lost 0 bases; unmatched junction nucleotides: 11. This CDR3 region has 18 residues. From germline, CDR1 is MNHEY and CDR2 SMNVEV (reference sequence). The CDR3 spells CASRQGLAGYVDQETQYF. The CDR3, as DNA: TGTGCCAGCAGACAAGGACTAGCGGGATACGTAGACCAAGAGACCCAGTACTTC.

This clonotype was counted ten times or more. V gene TRBV6-5 combines with J gene TRBJ1-1; no firm D call. This CDR3 region has 14 residues. The V end was cut by 2 bases, the J end by 1 base, with 8 bases between. The germline gives CDR1 MNHEY, CDR2 SVGAGI. As DNA, the CDR3 is TGTGCCAGCAGTTACGGGTTGGGGAACACTGAAGCTTTCTTT. The encoded protein is CASSYGLGNTEAFF.

The sample holds a few counts of this clonotype. V usage is TRBV20-1 and J usage is TRBJ1-6; D uncertain. Per germline, CDR1 DFQATT and CDR2 SNEGSKA (reference sequence). This CDR3 has 15 amino acids. With 1 base removed from V and 9 bases from J, the gap between germline ends came to 16 bases. The CDR3 DNA reads TGCAGTGCTAGAGGGGCGATGGTGGAAGCTTCACCCCTCCACTTT. Amino acids: CSARGAMVEASPLHF.

The rearrangement links TRBV12-3 or TRBV12-4 to TRBJ2-5; D is uncertain. V shed 5 bases and J shed 7 bases, with 8 bases lying between them. This CDR3 is built from 11 residues. CDR3 in amino acids: CASSPAWTQYF. In nucleotides, the CDR3 is TGTGCCAGCAGTCCCGCGTGGACCCAGTACTTC.

This clonotype was seen a handful of times. This rearrangement joins TRBV4-2 to TRBJ2-7; 8 bases match TRBD2. After removal of 1 base from V and 5 bases from J, the junction contained 7 bases not matched to a gene. CDR3 size: 15 residues. Germline V gene lookup returns CDR1 LGHNA and CDR2 YNFKEQ. CDR3 sequence (DNA): TGTGCCAGCAGCCAAGTCAGACTAGCGACGAACGAGCAGTACTTC. It yields the protein CASSQVRLATNEQYF.

This clonotype appeared a few times. The chain recombines TRBV18 with TRBJ2-2; the D is unclear. Trimming removed 2 bases from V and 3 bases from J, with 7 bases in between. CDR3 length: 14 residues. From germline, CDR1 is KGHSH and CDR2 LQKENI. CDR3 protein: CASSPWSDTGELFF. DNA for the CDR3: TGTGCCAGCTCACCATGGAGTGACACCGGGGAGCTGTTTTTT. Complete variable domain (other parts from reference TRBV18 and TRBJ2-2): NAGVMQNPRHLVRRRGQEARLRCSPMKGHSHVYWYRQLPEEGLKFMVYLQKENIIDESGMPKERFSAEFPKEGPSILRIQQVVRGDSAAYFCASSPWSDTGELFFGEGSRLTVL.

Judged by abundance, this clonotype is medium-sized (0.01 to 0.1%). The CDR3 protein is CASSPQGSGELFF. The CDR3, as DNA: TGTGCCAGCAGTCCGCAGGGGTCCGGGGAGCTGTTTTTT. V usage is TRBV7-9 and J usage is TRBJ2-2; a weak D match, TRBD1 (6 bases). Trimming shortened V by 6 bases and J by 6 bases, and 11 bases separated the two germline ends. Germline-derived CDR1 and CDR2 are SEHNR and FQNEAQ (reference sequence). The CDR3 runs to 13 residues.

This clonotype was counted ten times or more. V and J are TRBV2 and TRBJ2-7; 9 bases agree with TRBD1. V trimming: 6 bases; J trimming: 3 bases; junction bases outside the gene matches: 6. CDR1 and CDR2 (germline): SNHLY, FYNNEI. The CDR3 has 14 amino acids. CDR3 in amino acids: CASRGGTGIYEQYF. The CDR3 coding sequence is TGTGCCAGCAGAGGGGGGACAGGGATCTACGAGCAGTACTTC.

This clonotype was counted a few times. The chain employs TRBV4-3 and TRBJ2-4; D might be TRBD2 (6 bases). The CDR3 is 15 amino acids. V shed 0 bases and J shed 7 bases, with 13 bases lying between them. CDR1 is LGHNA, CDR2 YSLEER, per germline. Here the CDR3 reads CASSQEWGDGNIQYF. In nucleotides, the CDR3 is TGCGCCAGCAGCCAAGAATGGGGGGATGGGAACATTCAGTACTTC.

CDR3 nucleotide sequence: TGTGCCAGCAGCTTACGGAAGGAAAATTCACCCCTCCACTTT. Translated, it gives CASSLRKENSPLHF. V usage is TRBV7-2 and J usage is TRBJ1-6, with D unclear. The CDR3 runs to 14 residues. V lost 2 bases to trimming and J lost 7 bases, with 9 bases between them. Germline V gene sequence: CDR1 SGHTA, CDR2 FQGNSA.

This clonotype was counted at least ten times. This chain links TRBV2 with TRBJ1-2, with 10 bases that match TRBD1. Germline V lookup: CDR1 SNHLY, CDR2 FYNNEI. V dropped 7 bases and J dropped 4; count of bases not matched to a gene: 3. The CDR3 spans 13 residues. The CDR3 region has the DNA TGTGCCAGCATGGACAGGGGGAGCTATGGCTACACCTTC. Translation gives CASMDRGSYGYTF.

A few counts support this clonotype. This sequence joins TRBV24-1 and TRBJ2-3; D ambiguous. Germline V gene lookup returns CDR1 KGHDR and CDR2 SFDVKD. The CDR3 runs 14 residues. Trimming pared 5 bases from V and 2 bases from J, leaving 10 bases between. CDR3 amino acids: CATSGRKSTDTQYF. The CDR3 nucleotides read TGTGCCACCAGTGGCCGGAAGTCCACAGATACGCAGTATTTT.

This clonotype was counted at least ten times. This chain connects TRBV6-1 to TRBJ1-1, with 9 bases identical to TRBD1. Trimming took 5 bases from V and 4 from J; bases not matched to a gene: 8. This CDR3 comprises 15 residues. Germline values: CDR1 MNHNS, CDR2 SASEGT. CDR3 sequence reads: CASSPPTGGGTEAFF. CDR3 bases: TGTGCCAGCAGTCCTCCGACAGGGGGAGGCACTGAAGCTTTCTTT.

This chain joins TRBV7-8 and TRBJ2-2; 8 positions agree with TRBD1. The CDR3 length is 16 residues. The trim removed 0 bases at V and 3 bases at J, leaving 3 bases unmatched. Germline values: CDR1 SGHVS, CDR2 FQNEAQ. The CDR3 reads CASSLAQGADTGELFF. Written as DNA, the CDR3 is TGTGCCAGCAGCTTAGCCCAGGGGGCGGACACCGGGGAGCTGTTTTTT.

This clonotype was recorded many times. The chain links TRBV24-1 to TRBJ2-7; D ambiguous. With 4 bases removed from V and 0 bases from J, the gap between germline ends came to 9 bases. The CDR3 sequence is 14 residues long. Germline assignment: CDR1 KGHDR and CDR2 SFDVKD. The CDR3 coding sequence is TGTGCCACCAGTGACAACCTCCGCTCCTACGAGCAGTACTTC. This sequence encodes CATSDNLRSYEQYF.

Worth noting for this clonotype: A much larger clonotype is one base distant, so this may be a read error. This rearrangement joins TRBV2 to TRBJ2-7, with 9 nucleotides matching TRBD1. Looked up from germline, CDR1 is SNHLY and CDR2 is FYNNEI. The CDR3 has 14 residues. The CDR3 reads CASIGDRGDYKQYF. The CDR3 nucleotides read TGTGCCAGCATAGGAGACAGGGGGGACTACAAGCAGTACTTC.